The clone carrying this T cell receptor beta chain was picked up one time. The target antigen is unknown. This sample stems from a study of vaccination effects on CD4 cells after COVID-19. Clones were read by immunoSEQ multiplex PCR, and TCRdb kept only the in-frame ones, dropping some. Of about 79,000 clones listed, about 74% are singletons. Antigen-specific CD4+ T cells were first expanded with viral peptide pools by the ViraFEST assay and only then sequenced. Subsequent to a culture period of 10 to 11 days, CD4+ T cells were isolated. The authors exchanged half the medium for IL-2 medium on days 3 and 7. Notes on the study in general: Clones from infection and from vaccination both contracted markedly late after vaccination.

Sequenced here: CD4+ T cells from PBMCs cultured with HCoV-229E spike peptides, sampled before COVID-19 vaccination. This TCR came from a human donor who received a COVID-19 vaccine.

Here the CDR3 reads CASSKPRSGGDPNQPQHF. CDR3 bases: TGTGCCAGCAGCAAACCGCGTTCCGGGGGCGACCCCAATCAGCCCCAGCATTTT. V gene TRBV21-1 combines with J gene TRBJ1-5. TRBV21-1 is designated a pseudogene. There are 18 residues in the CDR3.